This TCR beta chain was sequenced for a study of blood T cell repertoires in COVID-19. Sequenced by immunoSEQ multiplex PCR; TCRdb stores in-frame clones only, minus some. The table has about 150,000 clones, 85% to 90% seen once. CDR3 length: 15 amino acids. V lost 2 bases to trimming and J lost 8 bases; unmatched junction nucleotides: 8. Germline V gene lookup returns CDR1 MDHEN and CDR2 SYDVKM. What was sequenced was peripheral blood. This chain joins TRBV28 and TRBJ1-2, with 10 bases that match TRBD1. The receptor comes from a woman in her 70s with acute or convalescent COVID-19. The CDR3 loop reads CASSLPRDRGGGYTF. CDR3 nucleotide sequence: TGTGCCAGCAGTTTACCCAGGGACAGGGGAGGCGGCTACACCTTC.